The 15 T cell receptor beta chains listed next were all sequenced from one sample in a study of T cell changes during pregnancy in multiple sclerosis. Only in-frame clones appear in the TCRdb table, and some are missing; sequencing was by immunoSEQ multiplex PCR. Found here are some 76,000 clones, over 90% of them singletons; the top ten hold over 0.25%. The sequenced sample was CD4+ T cells from peripheral blood mononuclear cells, obtained after pregnancy. The origin of the receptors is a female donor with multiple sclerosis, enrolled in a pregnancy study.

The genes are TRBV6-1 and TRBJ1-1, with a tentative D call TRBD1 (6 bases). This CDR3 is built from 14 residues. Germline CDR1 and CDR2: MNHNS and SASEGT. The ends were cut back, 6 bases at V and 5 bases at J, with 16 bases in the middle. CDR3 bases: TGTGCCAGCAGGCAAGGGGGGGCATGGACTGAAGCTTTCTTT. Protein sequence: CASRQGGAWTEAFF.

This clone has just one count. This sequence joins TRBV21-1 and TRBJ1-1; the table's D call, TRBD1, was not checked against the DNA. TRBV21-1 is assigned pseudogene status. The CDR3 runs to 16 residues. The CDR3 loop reads CASSKGWTGMNTEAFF. As DNA, the CDR3 is TGTGCCAGCAGCAAAGGTTGGACAGGCATGAACACTGAAGCTTTCTTT.

The CDR3 region is CATTGTGGPDTQYF. The DNA of the CDR3 is TGTGCCACCACCGGGACAGGGGGGCCAGATACGCAGTATTTT. This chain links TRBV25-1 with TRBJ2-3; 11 bases match TRBD1. The CDR3 runs to 14 residues. The J segment lost 4 bases and the V segment lost 10 bases, leaving 7 bases of the junction unmatched. Germline V gene lookup returns CDR1 MGHDK and CDR2 SYGVNS.

The rearrangement links TRBV6-6 to TRBJ1-1; D is undetermined. This CDR3 has 16 residues. V shed 0 bases and J shed 0 bases, with 11 bases lying between them. From germline, CDR1 is MNHNY and CDR2 SVGAGI (reference sequence). The CDR3 sequence is CASSYSQAPLNTEAFF. The CDR3 DNA follows: TGTGCCAGCAGTTACTCCCAGGCTCCTCTGAACACTGAAGCTTTCTTT.

This clone was found once. This rearrangement joins TRBV9 to TRBJ1-3; D remains unclear. The ends were cut back, 2 bases at V and 0 bases at J, with 6 bases in the middle. Germline loops: CDR1 SGDLS, CDR2 YYNGEE. The CDR3 is made up of 14 amino acids. Here the CDR3 reads CASSVLSSGNTIYF. The CDR3 DNA reads TGTGCCAGCAGCGTTTTATCCTCTGGAAACACCATATATTTT.

J is TRBJ2-7 and V is TRBV4-2, with TRBD2 as a possible D gene (6 bases). With 1 base removed from V and 0 bases from J, the gap between germline ends came to 10 bases. This CDR3 has 15 amino acids. CDR1 is LGHNA, CDR2 YNFKEQ, per germline. The CDR3 spells CASSQGRERSYEQYF. CDR3 sequence (DNA): TGTGCCAGCAGCCAAGGGAGGGAACGCTCCTACGAGCAGTACTTC.

The genes are TRBV7-9 and TRBJ1-2, with D possibly being TRBD1 (6 bases). V was clipped by 5 bases and J by 4 bases, with 14 bases between them. This CDR3 is built from 14 residues. Germline loops: CDR1 SEHNR, CDR2 FQNEAQ (reference sequence). CDR3 in DNA: TGTGCCAGCAGCACGATAGGGGGGGCCTATGGCTACACCTTC. Its protein is CASSTIGGAYGYTF.

The V and J genes are TRBV10-2 and TRBJ2-1; TRBD2 agrees at 8 bases. V dropped 3 bases and J dropped 3; count of bases not matched to a gene: 7. Looked up from germline, CDR1 is WSHSY and CDR2 is SAAADI. The CDR3 is 16 residues long. The CDR3 reads CASSDVGGARYNEQFF. The CDR3 nucleotides read TGCGCCAGCAGTGATGTCGGGGGGGCCCGCTACAATGAGCAGTTCTTC.

The chain joins TRBV9 to TRBJ1-5; 8 nucleotides agree with TRBD1. CDR3 size: 17 residues. J gave up 1 base and V 3 bases, and 9 bases lay outside the gene matches. Germline-derived CDR1 and CDR2 are SGDLS and YYNGEE. CDR3 region: CASSAGSGGESNQPQHF. As DNA, the CDR3 is TGTGCCAGCAGCGCGGGATCAGGGGGCGAAAGCAATCAGCCCCAGCATTTT. Full variable domain (remainder filled in from reference TRBV9 and TRBJ1-5): DSGVTQTPKHLITATGQRVTLRCSPRSGDLSVYWYQQSLDQGLQFLIQYYNGEERAKGNILERFSAQQFPDLHSELNLSSLELGDSALYFCASSAGSGGESNQPQHFGDGTRLSIL.

The rearrangement links TRBV15 to TRBJ2-5, with a weak D call TRBD1 (5 bases). The germline V gene has CDR1 LNHNV and CDR2 YYDKDF (reference sequence). V lost 3 bases and J lost 5, with 10 bases in between. The CDR3 is 13 amino acids. This chain's CDR3 is CATSRGSGETQYF. Here the CDR3 DNA reads TGTGCCACCAGCAGGGGATCAGGGGAGACCCAGTACTTC.

This CDR3 reads CASSMTSGSIVADTQYF. The CDR3 DNA sequence: TGTGCCAGCAGTATGACTAGCGGGAGTATTGTCGCAGATACGCAGTATTTT. This rearrangement joins TRBV27 to TRBJ2-3; 12 bases map to TRBD2. V shed 5 bases and J 4 bases; nucleotides not matched to a gene: 10. Germline CDR1 MNHEY, CDR2 SMNVEV (reference sequence). This CDR3 region has 17 residues.

This clone showed up just a few times. The chain joins TRBV7-2 to TRBJ1-2; 7 bases line up with TRBD1. This CDR3 comprises 13 residues. V lost 5 bases to trimming and J lost 4 bases; unmatched junction nucleotides: 4. Per the germline V gene, CDR1 is SGHTA and CDR2 is FQGNSA. The CDR3 DNA reads TGTGCCAGCAGCACAGGGGCCCTCTATGGCTACACCTTC. This codes for CASSTGALYGYTF.

The genes are TRBV2 and TRBJ2-1, with D tentatively TRBD2 (6 bases). This CDR3 has 13 residues. Germline CDR1 reads SNHLY; CDR2 reads FYNNEI. Trimming removed 6 bases at V and 9 bases at J, with 15 bases between. Here the CDR3 reads CASSSTSYGEQFF. DNA for the CDR3: TGTGCCAGCAGCTCAACTAGCTACGGTGAGCAGTTCTTC.

The V call is TRBV2, the J call TRBJ2-7, with D tentatively TRBD1 (6 bases). CDR3 size: 13 residues. The V end was cut by 10 bases, the J end by 5 bases, with 18 bases between. The germline CDR1 and CDR2 sequences are SNHLY and FYNNEI. The CDR3, as DNA: TGTGCCATACAGGGAGCGGCGGCCCACGAGCAGTACTTC. Translating it yields CAIQGAAAHEQYF.

CDR3 DNA sequence: TGTGCCAGCAGCTTACAGGGCCAGACTGAAGCTTTCTTT. Its protein is CASSLQGQTEAFF. The chain has TRBV6-5 and TRBJ1-1; maybe TRBD1 (6 bases). In germline, CDR1 is MNHEY, CDR2 SVGAGI. The CDR3 spans 13 residues. The germline V and J ends were trimmed by 6 bases and 5 bases, with 13 bases remaining between them.